The entry that follows covers one TCR beta chain sequence. Some clones are missing from TCRdb's copy, which holds only in-frame ones; the method was immunoSEQ multiplex PCR. Among some 120,000 clones, about 90% were seen once, and the ten largest hold about 1.1%. This sample is drawn from a study of T cell responses to AZD1222 COVID-19 vaccine. Per the germline V gene, CDR1 is KGHSH and CDR2 is LQKENI. The ends were cut back, 3 bases at V and 0 bases at J, with 14 bases in the middle. CDR3 length: 16 amino acids. Sequences were derived from peripheral blood, sampled on day 0 of AZD1222 vaccination. This receptor was identified in an adult in good health. The rearrangement links TRBV18 to TRBJ2-5; unclear D gene. The CDR3 nucleotides read TGTGCCAGCTCACCCTCCGCGGAACCGTACCAAGAGACCCAGTACTTC. It is translated as CASSPSAEPYQETQYF.